These 30 T cell receptor beta chains share one sample of origin, sequenced in a study of shared clonotypes between healthy human individuals. Clones were read by immunoSEQ multiplex PCR, and TCRdb kept only the in-frame ones, dropping some. The sample records under 2.5 million clones, roughly 92% being singletons. Sequencing was carried out using naive CD4+ T cells from PBMCs. The sample's subset: CD45RA+ positively selected. The source of these receptors is a man in his late teens or twenties in good health. Some clones in this sample may be carry-over from other donors' samples.

This clone showed up just once. The rearrangement uses TRBV7-9 and TRBJ1-2; 8 bases are a match to TRBD1. Germline trimming cut 1 base from V and 5 bases from J; bases unmatched to any gene: 15. Germline values: CDR1 SEHNR, CDR2 FQNEAQ (reference sequence). This CDR3 spans 18 amino acids. The CDR3 DNA sequence: TGTGCCAGCAGCTTAGGGCGGCAGGGGGCGCGTCGAAGGTATGGCTACACCTTC. It codes for CASSLGRQGARRRYGYTF.

The genes are TRBV4-1 and TRBJ1-3; perhaps TRBD1 as D (5 bases). V lost 3 bases and J lost 4, with 10 bases in between. The length of the CDR3 is 14 residues. Germline CDR1 and CDR2: MGHRA and YSYEKL. The CDR3 nucleotides read TGCGCCAGCAGCCACCCAGGGTCCGGAAACACCATATATTTT. It codes for CASSHPGSGNTIYF.

This chain uses TRBV18 with TRBJ2-2, with D possibly called TRBD1 or TRBD2 (5 bases each). The CDR3 totals 14 residues. CDR1 and CDR2 (germline): KGHSH, LQKENI. Trimming took off 5 bases at V and 2 bases at J, with 9 bases between the two ends. For the CDR3, the DNA is TGTGCCAGCTCAGGGACCGAAAACACCGGGGAGCTGTTTTTT. As protein: CASSGTENTGELFF.

The rearrangement uses TRBV7-9 and TRBJ2-7; D may be TRBD1 (8 bases). Germline loops: CDR1 SEHNR, CDR2 FQNEAQ (reference sequence). V lost 5 bases and J 6 bases, leaving 20 bases between the germline ends. The CDR3 totals 15 residues. In nucleotides, the CDR3 is TGTGCCAGCAGCATTACAGGGGGAGGGACGGGCGAGCAGTACTTC. As protein: CASSITGGGTGEQYF.

The chain links TRBV12-5 to TRBJ2-1; D is perhaps TRBD1 or TRBD2 (5 bases each). The V gene lost 6 bases and the J gene lost 5 bases, with 5 bases spanning the gap. The CDR3 is 11 residues long. CDR1 and CDR2 from the germline V gene are LGHNT and FRNRAP. The CDR3 loop is CASGGDNEQFF. The CDR3, as DNA: TGTGCTAGTGGGGGGGACAATGAGCAGTTCTTC.

This chain connects TRBV25-1 to TRBJ2-1, with TRBD2 matching 8 bases. In germline, CDR1 is MGHDK, CDR2 SYGVNS. CDR3 size: 17 residues. The trim removed 0 bases at V and 6 bases at J, leaving 10 bases unmatched. CDR3 amino acids: CASSEYGRAGERNEQFF. The CDR3 DNA reads as TGTGCCAGCAGTGAATATGGCCGAGCGGGAGAACGCAATGAGCAGTTCTTC.

This sequence joins TRBV28 and TRBJ2-5; 7 nucleotides agree with TRBD2. V shed 4 bases and J 5 bases; nucleotides not matched to a gene: 10. This CDR3 has 15 amino acids. The germline CDR1 and CDR2 sequences are MDHEN and SYDVKM. CDR3 DNA sequence: TGTGCCAGCAGTTCTCCCACTTTGGGGGGGGAGACCCAGTACTTC. Residues: CASSSPTLGGETQYF.

About this clone itself: Other DNA sequences in the same sample also yield this CDR3. V gene TRBV28 combines with J gene TRBJ2-7; TRBD2 is a possible D gene (6 bases). The germline V gene has CDR1 MDHEN and CDR2 SYDVKM. This CDR3 is built from 13 residues. Trimming removed 5 bases from V and 3 bases from J, with 11 bases in between. CDR3 DNA: TGTGCCAGCAGTCCTCCGGGACTCTACGAGCAGTACTTC. Translation gives CASSPPGLYEQYF.

Concerning this clone: Other DNA sequences in this specimen translate into the identical CDR3. The rearrangement uses TRBV7-9 and TRBJ2-7, with D perhaps being TRBD1 or TRBD2 (5 bases each). The CDR3 is 13 amino acids. V was trimmed by 0 bases and J by 2 bases, leaving 5 bases between them. Germline-derived CDR1 and CDR2 are SEHNR and FQNEAQ (reference sequence). CDR3 in DNA: TGTGCCAGCAGCTTAGCGGGGGCCTACGAGCAGTACTTC. It translates to CASSLAGAYEQYF.

This clone is a singleton in its sample. The V gene is TRBV7-2, the J gene TRBJ2-7; TRBD2 matches 7 bases. There are 13 residues in the CDR3. The V gene's germline CDR1 is SGHTA and CDR2 FQGNSA. The trim removed 5 bases at V and 9 bases at J, leaving 10 bases unmatched. In DNA, the CDR3 is TGTGCCAGCAGCCTTTCCAGCGGGATCGGGCAGTACTTC. Its protein product is CASSLSSGIGQYF.

This clone appeared once. DNA for the CDR3: TGTGCCACCACGACAGGGGGCAGCTATGGCTACACCTTC. Translating it yields CATTTGGSYGYTF. The V gene is TRBV25-1, the J gene TRBJ1-2, with TRBD1 identical over 10 bases. Germline CDR1 reads MGHDK; CDR2 reads SYGVNS. CDR3 length: 13 amino acids. The V gene end was trimmed by 10 bases and the J gene end by 4 bases; junction bases not matched to a gene: 6.

This chain links TRBV7-2 with TRBJ2-2; 7 nucleotides match TRBD2. The CDR3 has 16 amino acids. After removal of 0 bases from V and 5 bases from J, the junction contained 6 bases not matched to a gene. Germline values: CDR1 SGHTA, CDR2 FQGNSA. The CDR3 DNA sequence: TGTGCCAGCAGCTTAGCGTATGGTAGCGGGACCGGGGAGCTGTTTTTT. It specifies CASSLAYGSGTGELFF.

This chain links TRBV5-1 with TRBJ2-2; TRBD1 matches 11 bases. The germline V gene has CDR1 SGHRS and CDR2 YFSETQ. V lost 4 bases, J lost 6 bases, and 11 bases stayed unmatched. This CDR3 is 17 amino acids long. CDR3 protein: CASSPRFGQGAPGELFF. The CDR3 nucleotides read TGCGCCAGCAGCCCCAGATTCGGACAGGGGGCGCCCGGGGAGCTGTTTTTT.

In its sample, this clone was seen once. The identical CDR3 is also encoded by other nucleotide sequences in the sample. This chain connects TRBV2 to TRBJ1-5, with a possible D match to TRBD1 (5 bases). The CDR3 runs to 14 residues. V lost 3 bases to trimming and J lost 1 base, with 7 bases between them. Germline lookup yields CDR1 SNHLY and CDR2 FYNNEI. The DNA of the CDR3 is TGTGCCAGCAGTGACAGGGCCAGCAATCAGCCCCAGCATTTT. It translates to CASSDRASNQPQHF.

The genes are TRBV10-3 and TRBJ2-2; 10 nucleotides line up with TRBD2. The CDR3 sequence is 17 residues long. Germline CDR1 reads ENHRY; CDR2 reads SYGVKD. The trim removed 3 bases at V and 2 bases at J, leaving 6 bases unmatched. CDR3 nucleotides: TGTGCCATCAGTGAATGGCTAGCGGGAGCCAACACCGGGGAGCTGTTTTTT. Protein sequence: CAISEWLAGANTGELFF.

The V and J genes are TRBV9 and TRBJ2-3, with 7 bases fitting TRBD2. The trim removed 6 bases at V and 1 base at J, leaving 11 bases unmatched. CDR1 is SGDLS, CDR2 YYNGEE, per germline. The CDR3 is 16 residues long. This CDR3 is CASNKAGTTRTDTQYF. In DNA form, the CDR3 reads TGTGCCAGCAACAAGGCAGGGACTACACGCACAGATACGCAGTATTTT. Full variable domain (outside the CDR3, taken from reference TRBV9 and TRBJ2-3): DSGVTQTPKHLITATGQRVTLRCSPRSGDLSVYWYQQSLDQGLQFLIQYYNGEERAKGNILERFSAQQFPDLHSELNLSSLELGDSALYFCASNKAGTTRTDTQYFGPGTRLTVL.

The CDR3 reads CASSIDRGQPQHF. The CDR3 nucleotides read TGTGCCAGCAGCATAGACAGGGGTCAGCCCCAGCATTTT. The chain couples TRBV7-6 to TRBJ1-5, with 8 nucleotides matching TRBD1. Germline assignment: CDR1 SGHVS and CDR2 FNYEAQ. This CDR3 has 13 residues. The junction had 3 bases not matched to a gene; V was cut back by 5 bases and J by 6 bases.

As concerns this clone: Other nucleotide sequences in the sample specify the same CDR3. The chain recombines TRBV28 with TRBJ2-7; unclear D gene. This CDR3 is built from 12 residues. Germline V gives CDR1 MDHEN, CDR2 SYDVKM. Trimming shortened V by 5 bases and J by 0 bases, and 5 bases separated the two germline ends. The CDR3 reads CASSVSSYEQYF. The DNA of the CDR3 is TGTGCCAGCAGTGTCAGCTCCTACGAGCAGTACTTC.

The V call is TRBV10-1, the J call TRBJ2-1; D not certain. This CDR3 has 17 residues. Germline V gene sequence: CDR1 WNHNN, CDR2 SYGVQD (reference sequence). The V and J ends lost 5 bases and 8 bases respectively, with 25 bases between them. In DNA, the CDR3 is TGCGCCAGCAGTACGAATTATCGAGGCCTAAGGATGCATGAGCAGTTCTTC. It yields the protein CASSTNYRGLRMHEQFF.

The V call is TRBV29-1, the J call TRBJ2-5; D ambiguous. CDR3 size: 10 residues. Germline V gene data show CDR1 as SQVTM and CDR2 as ANQGSEA. Trimming shortened V by 4 bases and J by 5 bases, and 5 bases separated the two germline ends. CDR3 residues: CSVATETQYF. CDR3 DNA sequence: TGCAGCGTTGCCACGGAGACCCAGTACTTC.

CDR3 protein: CASSSGPGQRSYEQYF. The CDR3 DNA follows: TGTGCCAGCAGTAGCGGGCCGGGACAGCGTTCCTACGAGCAGTACTTC. The rearrangement joins TRBV27 to TRBJ2-7; tentatively, D is TRBD1 (7 bases). CDR1 and CDR2 from the germline V gene are MNHEY and SMNVEV (reference sequence). The length of the CDR3 is 16 residues. The germline V and J ends were trimmed by 5 bases and 1 base, with 18 bases remaining between them.

As concerns this clone: This specimen includes other DNA sequences encoding the same CDR3. This CDR3 reads CAISRDRPNYGYTF. As DNA, the CDR3 is TGTGCCATCAGTAGGGACAGACCAAACTATGGCTACACCTTC. The gene calls are TRBV10-3 and TRBJ1-2, with TRBD1 identical over 7 bases. The CDR3 length is 14 residues. Germline V gene sequence: CDR1 ENHRY, CDR2 SYGVKD. V dropped 5 bases and J dropped 2; count of bases not matched to a gene: 5.

Note on this clone: Other DNA sequences within the sample encode an identical CDR3. The rearrangement joins TRBV27 to TRBJ2-5; 7 bases match TRBD2. Per the germline V gene, CDR1 is MNHEY and CDR2 is SMNVEV (reference sequence). Germline trimming cut 5 bases from V and 4 bases from J; bases unmatched to any gene: 7. The CDR3 loop spans 14 amino acids. DNA for the CDR3: TGTGCCAGCAGTCCTTGGGGGGGGAGAGAGACCCAGTACTTC. Its translation: CASSPWGGRETQYF.

The rearrangement links TRBV7-4 to TRBJ2-3; D is possibly TRBD2 (9 bases). The germline CDR1 and CDR2 sequences are SGHVT and SQSDAQ. V lost 5 bases, J lost 5 bases, and 29 bases lay in between. This CDR3 spans 19 amino acids. CDR3 sequence reads: CASSEIQGGGAGGLDTQYF. The CDR3 bases are TGTGCCAGCAGCGAAATACAGGGGGGAGGTGCGGGAGGGCTAGATACGCAGTATTTT.

The chain uses TRBV28 and TRBJ1-1, with D hard to call. CDR3 length: 14 amino acids. V lost 6 bases and J lost 0, with 11 bases in between. In germline, CDR1 is MDHEN, CDR2 SYDVKM. CDR3: CASRLHLVNTEAFF. The DNA of the CDR3 is TGTGCCAGCAGACTACACCTGGTGAACACTGAAGCTTTCTTT. Together with reference TRBV28 and TRBJ1-1, the CDR3 gives the full variable domain: DVKVTQSSRYLVKRTGEKVFLECVQDMDHENMFWYRQDPGLGLRLIYFSYDVKMKEKGDIPEGYSVSREKKERFSLILESASTNQTSMYLCASRLHLVNTEAFFGQGTRLTVV.

The chain links TRBV7-9 to TRBJ2-5; no clear D gene. The germline CDR1 and CDR2 sequences are SEHNR and FQNEAQ (reference sequence). Between the trimmed V and J ends, which lost 4 bases and 3 bases, there was a span of 12 bases. This CDR3 is built from 14 residues. This CDR3 is CASSSFRGKETQYF. CDR3 DNA sequence: TGTGCCAGCAGCTCATTTCGCGGTAAAGAGACCCAGTACTTC.

The chain carries TRBV28 and TRBJ2-7, with D possibly being TRBD1 (6 bases). The CDR3 has 14 amino acids. V was pared by 8 bases and J by 0 bases, with 14 bases between. Germline CDR1 and CDR2: MDHEN and SYDVKM. CDR3 residues: CASLNRDLSYEQYF. In nucleotides, the CDR3 is TGTGCCAGCCTAAACAGGGACCTCTCCTACGAGCAGTACTTC.

Here the CDR3 DNA reads TGTGCCAGCTCAGAAGGGGGGAACACTGAAGCTTTCTTT. Its translation: CASSEGGNTEAFF. The chain couples TRBV18 to TRBJ1-1; D possibly corresponds to TRBD1 (6 bases). CDR1 and CDR2 from the germline V gene are KGHSH and LQKENI. The length of the CDR3 is 13 residues. Trimming cost V 5 bases and J 1 base, with 8 bases left between them.

This chain joins TRBV5-4 and TRBJ2-7; 7 positions match TRBD2. Germline lookup yields CDR1 SGHNT and CDR2 YYREEE (reference sequence). There are 14 residues in the CDR3. V was pared by 4 bases and J by 1 base, with 5 bases of the junction left unmatched. In DNA, the CDR3 is TGTGCCAGCAGCAAGGGAGGGCTTTCCTACGAGCAGTACTTC. Its protein product is CASSKGGLSYEQYF.

This clone was detected only once. CDR3 residues: CASSRSGGNTEAFF. The CDR3 region has the DNA TGCGCCAGCAGCCGCTCAGGGGGGAACACTGAAGCTTTCTTT. The rearrangement uses TRBV5-1 and TRBJ1-1, with 7 bases identical to TRBD1. This CDR3 spans 14 amino acids. Germline loops: CDR1 SGHRS, CDR2 YFSETQ. The ends lost 4 bases at V and 1 base at J; junction bases unmatched: 4.